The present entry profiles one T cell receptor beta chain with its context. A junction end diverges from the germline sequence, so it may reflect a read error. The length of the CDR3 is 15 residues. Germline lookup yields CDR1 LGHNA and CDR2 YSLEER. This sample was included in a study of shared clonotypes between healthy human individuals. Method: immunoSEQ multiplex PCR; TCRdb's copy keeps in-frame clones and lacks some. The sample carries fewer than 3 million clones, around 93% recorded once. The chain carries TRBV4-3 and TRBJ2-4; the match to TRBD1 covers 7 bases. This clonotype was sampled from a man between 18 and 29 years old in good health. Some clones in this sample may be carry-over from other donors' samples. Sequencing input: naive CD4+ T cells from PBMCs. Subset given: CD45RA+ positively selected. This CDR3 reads CASSQGVEGANIQYF. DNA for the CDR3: TGCGCCAGCAGTCAAGGGGTCGAGGGGGCAAACATTCAGTACTTC.